A single T cell receptor beta chain is shown here with its context. What it binds is unknown. TCRdb processed the reads anew with MiXCR; each CDR3 protein has one entry. The sample shows roughly 230,000 distinct CDR3 sequences, approximately 22% of them seen only once. This CDR3 contains 16 residues. The germline V gene encodes CDR1 SGHAT and CDR2 FQNNGV. V lost 5 bases, J lost 4 bases, and 10 bases stayed unmatched. The data are from a study of T cell repertoires in cytomegalovirus infection. About the research overall: Signatures in public TCR beta sequences pointed to both CMV infection and matching HLA type. Study-wide findings and caveats: Summed frequency of shared TCR beta families picked out CMV carriers who also had the relevant HLA. CMV-specific HLA-C-restricted TCR beta clonotypes dominated the ex vivo response.

The V call is TRBV11-2, the J call TRBJ2-1, with 8 bases fitting TRBD2. This receptor was identified in a human donor in good health (CMV status not recorded). Some clones in this sample may be carry-over from other donors' samples. Sequenced: CD8+ T cells from PBMCs. CDR3 coding DNA: TGTGCCAGCAGCCATAGGGCGGGGGGCGATTACAATGAGCAGTTCTTC. Translation gives CASSHRAGGDYNEQFF. The entire variable domain, with the rest obtained from reference TRBV11-2 and TRBJ2-1, is as follows: EAGVAQSPRYKIIEKRQSVAFWCNPISGHATLYWYQQILGQGPKLLIQFQNNGVVDDSQLPKDRFSAERLKGVDSTLKIQPAKLEDSAVYLCASSHRAGGDYNEQFFGPGTRLTVL.